These 11 T cell receptor beta chains were sequenced from one sample in a study of shared T cell receptors in the human thymus. The method was immunoSEQ multiplex PCR; TCRdb's version includes in-frame clones alone and lacks a portion of them. The sample has about 500,000 clones, approximately 78% seen once. Another study also made use of these data, one on human thymus T cells.

Specimen: thymocytes. Receptor source: a boy under two years old with a congenital heart defect.

The chain carries TRBV27 and TRBJ2-7, with 7 bases aligning to TRBD1. The CDR3 is made up of 17 amino acids. Germline V CDR1 and CDR2: MNHEY, SMNVEV (reference sequence). Trimming took 6 bases from V and 7 from J; bases not matched to a gene: 21. The CDR3 sequence: CASSLTTGADGPGEQYF. The CDR3 coding sequence is TGTGCCAGCAGCCTTACAACAGGGGCCGACGGGCCCGGGGAGCAGTACTTC.

This chain connects TRBV9 to TRBJ1-2, with unresolved D. In germline, CDR1 is SGDLS, CDR2 YYNGEE. The CDR3 covers 12 residues. V gave up 4 bases and J gave up 5 bases, with 9 bases separating them. CDR3 region: CASSLVRYGYTF. In DNA, the CDR3 is TGTGCCAGCAGCTTGGTCCGGTATGGCTACACCTTC.

There are a few counts of this clone. The rearrangement links TRBV19 to TRBJ2-1; TRBD1 agrees at 7 bases. J gave up 5 bases and V 3 bases, and 4 bases lay outside the gene matches. The CDR3 runs 14 residues. The germline CDR1 and CDR2 sequences are LNHDA and SQIVND (reference sequence). CDR3 coding DNA: TGTGCCAGTAGTATCGGGACAGACCACAATGAGCAGTTCTTC. It codes for CASSIGTDHNEQFF.

V and J are TRBV15 and TRBJ2-7; D may be TRBD2 (5 bases). The CDR3 consists of 14 residues. V lost 0 bases and J lost 7, with 13 bases in between. Germline lookup yields CDR1 LNHNV and CDR2 YYDKDF (reference sequence). CDR3 nucleotides: TGTGCCACCAGCAGAGATCTTGGGAGCTCGGAGCAGTACTTC. This gives the protein CATSRDLGSSEQYF.

The sample holds a few counts of this clone. The chain is built from TRBV4-1 and TRBJ2-7, with D uncertain. V lost 1 base and J 0 bases, leaving 10 bases between the germline ends. The V gene's germline CDR1 is MGHRA and CDR2 YSYEKL. The CDR3 has 15 amino acids. CDR3 in amino acids: CASSQVVQVSYEQYF. The CDR3, as DNA: TGCGCCAGCAGCCAAGTTGTGCAGGTCTCCTACGAGCAGTACTTC.

This clone occurred once. The same CDR3 is also encoded by other DNA sequences in this sample. The chain joins TRBV4-3 to TRBJ2-7; 14 positions match TRBD2. Trimming took 3 bases from V and 3 from J; bases not matched to a gene: 4. Looked up from germline, CDR1 is LGHNA and CDR2 is YSLEER. The CDR3 contains 16 residues. This CDR3 reads CASSQGTSGRSYEQYF. The CDR3 nucleotides are TGCGCCAGCAGCCAGGGGACTAGCGGGAGAAGCTACGAGCAGTACTTC.

The chain couples TRBV2 to TRBJ2-5; 8 bases line up with TRBD2. CDR1 and CDR2 from the germline V gene are SNHLY and FYNNEI. Trimming at V came to 4 bases and at J to 4 bases, leaving 8 bases not matched to a gene. The CDR3 spans 15 residues. The CDR3 reads CASSVGGGRAETQYF. In DNA form, the CDR3 reads TGTGCCAGCAGTGTTGGCGGGGGGAGGGCAGAGACCCAGTACTTC. Full variable domain (outside the CDR3, taken from reference TRBV2 and TRBJ2-5): EPEVTQTPSHQVTQMGQEVILRCVPISNHLYFYWYRQILGQKVEFLVSFYNNEISEKSEIFDDQFSVERPDGSNFTLKIRSTKLEDSAMYFCASSVGGGRAETQYFGPGTRLLVL.

This clone was seen only a few times. The rearrangement uses TRBV11-2 and TRBJ2-7, with 8 bases that match TRBD2. Germline assignment: CDR1 SGHAT and CDR2 FQNNGV. V dropped 2 bases and J dropped 3; count of bases not matched to a gene: 9. The CDR3 spans 16 residues. CDR3: CASSLPFSGDFYEQYF. The CDR3 bases are TGTGCCAGCAGCTTACCCTTTAGCGGGGACTTCTACGAGCAGTACTTC.

The J gene is TRBJ2-5, the V gene TRBV4-3; 7 bases agree with TRBD1. The V gene end was trimmed by 3 bases and the J gene end by 3 bases; junction bases not matched to a gene: 10. From germline, CDR1 is LGHNA and CDR2 YSLEER. This CDR3 is built from 16 residues. This CDR3 reads CASSQPPGQLEETQYF. The DNA of the CDR3 is TGCGCCAGCAGCCAGCCCCCGGGACAGTTAGAAGAGACCCAGTACTTC.

This clone was detected once. This rearrangement joins TRBV28 to TRBJ1-1, with D possibly TRBD1 on 6 matching bases. The CDR3 length is 14 residues. Deletions cut 8 bases from V and 3 bases from J, with 16 bases between. Looked up from germline, CDR1 is MDHEN and CDR2 is SYDVKM. This CDR3 reads CASSRGGTHTEAFF. In DNA, the CDR3 is TGTGCCAGCTCCAGGGGTGGAACTCACACTGAAGCTTTCTTT.

This clone has a single count. The J gene is TRBJ2-1, the V gene TRBV15, with 9 bases fitting TRBD2. The junction had 16 bases not matched to a gene; V was cut back by 0 bases and J by 10 bases. Germline V gene data show CDR1 as LNHNV and CDR2 as YYDKDF (reference sequence). This CDR3 is built from 18 residues. The DNA of the CDR3 is TGTGCCACCAGCAGAGATCTTTGGCGGGAGGGCCTCCAGTGGGAGCAGTTCTTC. This codes for CATSRDLWREGLQWEQFF.